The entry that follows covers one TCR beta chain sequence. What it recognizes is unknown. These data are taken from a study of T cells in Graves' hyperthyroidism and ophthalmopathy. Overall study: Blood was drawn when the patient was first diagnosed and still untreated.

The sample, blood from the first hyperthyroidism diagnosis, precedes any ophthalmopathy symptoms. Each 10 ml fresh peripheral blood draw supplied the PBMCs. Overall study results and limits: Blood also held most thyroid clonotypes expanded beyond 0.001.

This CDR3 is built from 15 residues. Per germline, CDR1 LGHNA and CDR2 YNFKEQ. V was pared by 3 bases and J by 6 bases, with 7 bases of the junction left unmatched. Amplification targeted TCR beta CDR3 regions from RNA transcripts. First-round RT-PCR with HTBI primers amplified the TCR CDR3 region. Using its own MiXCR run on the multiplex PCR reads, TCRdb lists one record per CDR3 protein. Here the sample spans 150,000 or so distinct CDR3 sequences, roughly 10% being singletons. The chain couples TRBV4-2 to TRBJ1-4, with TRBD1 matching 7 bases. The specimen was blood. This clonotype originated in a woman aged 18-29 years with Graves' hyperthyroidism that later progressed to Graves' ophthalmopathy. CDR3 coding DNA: TGTGCCAGCAGCCAGCCGGGACAGCGATATGAAAAACTGTTTTTT. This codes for CASSQPGQRYEKLFF.